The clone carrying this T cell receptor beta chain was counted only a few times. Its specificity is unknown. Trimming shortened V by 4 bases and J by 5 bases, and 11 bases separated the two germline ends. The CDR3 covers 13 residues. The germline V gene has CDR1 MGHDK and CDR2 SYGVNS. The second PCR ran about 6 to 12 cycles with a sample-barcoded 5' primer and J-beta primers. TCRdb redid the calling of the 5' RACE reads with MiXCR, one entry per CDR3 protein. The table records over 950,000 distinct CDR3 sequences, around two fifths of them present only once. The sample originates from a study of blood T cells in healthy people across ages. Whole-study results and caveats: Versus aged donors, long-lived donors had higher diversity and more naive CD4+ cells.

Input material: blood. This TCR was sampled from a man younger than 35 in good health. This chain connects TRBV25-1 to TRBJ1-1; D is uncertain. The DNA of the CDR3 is TGTGCCAGCAGTGGTGATGGGAGGACTGAAGCTTTCTTT. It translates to CASSGDGRTEAFF.